The rows below give T cell receptor beta chains drawn from one sample of a study of T-cell reconstitution after alpha-beta-depleted transplantation in children. One entry per CDR3 protein results from TCRdb running MiXCR on the PCR reads. The data contain approximately 270,000 distinct CDR3 sequences, roughly a quarter of them singletons. The material was PBMCs, mostly from graft donor cells, obtained 360 days after TCRalphabeta/CD19-depleted stem cell transplant. Source of these receptors: a female patient aged 2-9 years who had a stem cell transplant for congenital amegakaryocytic thrombocytopenia, so the T cells may come from the graft donor. The CDR3 runs from the conserved cysteine through the conserved F or W. D genes are given only for firm matches. Expanded clones get a size class; other rows say once, few or many, or leave the size out.

D gene	clone size	V gene	J gene	CDR3 DNA	CDR3 protein
TRBD2	NA	TRBV9	TRBJ2-7	TGTGCCAGCAGCGTAGGGGCCGGGACTAGCCTCTACGAGCAGTACTTC	CASSVGAGTSLYEQYF
NA	NA	TRBV27	TRBJ2-1	TGTGCCAGCAGTCTAGAATTTCACAATGAGCAGTTCTTC	CASSLEFHNEQFF
NA	many	TRBV7-9	TRBJ2-7	TGTGCCAGCAGCTTGGTTGGGTACGAGCAGTACTTC	CASSLVGYEQYF
NA	few	TRBV12-3/TRBV12-4	TRBJ1-2	TGTGCCAGCAGTTTAGGAGGGTTTGGCTACACCTTC	CASSLGGFGYTF
NA	NA	TRBV6-2/TRBV6-3	TRBJ2-5	TGTGCCAGCAGTTACCGACTAAGAGCGGTGCGGGCAGAGACCCAGTACTTC	CASSYRLRAVRAETQYF
NA	few	TRBV28	TRBJ2-2	TGTGCCAGCAGTAGCGACAGGAGGGACACCGGGGAGCTGTTTTTT	CASSSDRRDTGELFF
TRBD1	NA	TRBV20-1	TRBJ1-2	TGCAGTGCTAGAGATAAGTTAACAGGGGGAAATGGCTACACCTTC	CSARDKLTGGNGYTF
NA	NA	TRBV29-1	TRBJ2-1	TGCAGCGTTGAAGTAGCTGGGCCTCAATCCTACAATGAGCAGTTCTTC	CSVEVAGPQSYNEQFF
NA	few	TRBV2	TRBJ1-1	TGTGCCAGCAGAAACATGATGAGGGATCTGAACACTGAAGCTTTCTTT	CASRNMMRDLNTEAFF
NA	NA	TRBV11-2	TRBJ1-5	TGTGCCAGCAGCTTAGGGAGAGGAGGGACCAATCAGCCCCAGCATTTT	CASSLGRGGTNQPQHF
TRBD1	many	TRBV10-3	TRBJ1-2	TGTGCCATCAGGGCCCTCGCAGGGGGATGGGACTATGGCTACACCTTC	CAIRALAGGWDYGYTF
NA	few	TRBV18	TRBJ2-3	TGTGCCAGCTCCAAGACGGAGGGACAGATCACAGATACGCAGTATTTT	CASSKTEGQITDTQYF
TRBD2	NA	TRBV20-1	TRBJ2-5	TGCAGTGCTAGCGGGCTAGCGGAAGCACAAGAGACCCAGTACTTC	CSASGLAEAQETQYF
NA	NA	TRBV6-6	TRBJ1-5	TGTGCCAGCAGTTACTCGAGTGATCAGCCCCAGCATTTT	CASSYSSDQPQHF
TRBD1	NA	TRBV28	TRBJ2-7	TGTGCCAGCAATCCCCCCGGGACAGGGCCCTACGAGCAGTACTTC	CASNPPGTGPYEQYF
TRBD2	few	TRBV3-1	TRBJ2-4	TGTGCCAGCAGCCAAGTATTACTAGCGGGGGGCCGTGGAAACATTCAGTACTTC	CASSQVLLAGGRGNIQYF
NA	NA	TRBV7-9	TRBJ2-1	TGTGCCAGCAGTGCAGGGTTAAATGAGCAGTTCTTC	CASSAGLNEQFF
TRBD1	NA	TRBV2	TRBJ2-7	TGTGCCAGCAGCGCCTCGGACAGGGGAGGGAGGCAGGGGTACGAGCAGTACTTC	CASSASDRGGRQGYEQYF
TRBD1	NA	TRBV19	TRBJ1-5	TGTGCCAGTAGTATTACATTGTGGACAGGCACAAGCAATCAGCCCCAGCATTTT	CASSITLWTGTSNQPQHF
NA	NA	TRBV10-3	TRBJ2-7	TGTGCCATCAGTGACTTAGTGGCAGCCCACTCCTACGAGCAGTACTTC	CAISDLVAAHSYEQYF
NA	many	TRBV20-1	TRBJ2-1	TGCAGTGCCACGGAGCGTTGGGGGTTTGAGCAGTTCTTC	CSATERWGFEQFF
NA	few	TRBV28	TRBJ2-5	TGTGCCAGCAGTCCCCAGGGAGTGATTCCCCTAGAGACCCAGTACTTC	CASSPQGVIPLETQYF
TRBD2	NA	TRBV14	TRBJ2-1	TGTGCCAGCAGCCAAGGCCTAGCGGGGTTGGAGTTCTTC	CASSQGLAGLEFF